This TCR beta chain was profiled in a study of blood T cell repertoires in COVID-19 (dated by TCRdb to the early 2020s). Notes on the research overall: Samples covering the acute and convalescent phases of COVID-19 were provided by collaborators in the United States, Italy and Spain. The material from the prospective study consisted of cDNA or gDNA derived from T cells, B-cell-depleted T cells, or PBMCs. The dataset comprised deeply sampled blood TCRbeta repertoires from subjects exposed to, actively infected with, or recovered from COVID-19. A de-identified subject ID, COVID-19 status, age in years and sex were almost always included in the sample metadata. The repertoires were made available in a free public database intended to serve as a resource for research on the immune response to SARS-CoV-2. Where available, HLA class I and class II types were taken from metadata supplied by the sample provider and were not determined by assay-based typing. Samples came from the ongoing ImmuneRACE study (first 160 participants) plus 1,254 subjects from 6 global collaborators.

TCRbeta CDR3 regions were amplified from genomic DNA by means of the immunoSEQ Assay, a bias-controlled multiplex PCR. In the paper's pipeline: The number of nucleated cells in each sample was estimated from the amplification of reference gene primers within the assay. To quantify the absolute abundance of each unique TCRbeta CDR3 rearrangement, sequence reads were collapsed and filtered. Productive Simpson clonality was computed per sample as the square root of Simpson's diversity index over productive rearrangements. The clones in this table, taken by TCRdb from immuneACCESS, are in-frame only. Not every clone is retained; where verified, under half of the shortfall comes from an unresolved V gene, and the cause of the rest is unknown. V and J calls and clone size follow that table, whereas D and trimming were derived from the DNA. A total of 75,000 to 100,000 clones appear in this sample, more than 75% of them only once. Together, the top ten hold about 20% of the sample.

To note about this clone: This receptor's antigen is unknown. Base qualities are missing; no much larger clone stands one base away.

Study-wide conclusions, independent of this receptor: How much clinical and demographic metadata was included differed by source and by participant, and the metadata was provided uncurated.

Trimming removed 5 bases from V and 3 bases from J, leaving 25 bases between the germline ends. Inclusive of the bounding cysteine and phenylalanine, the CDR3 is 18 residues long. Of the read, only the CDR3 DNA is kept; its 54 bases are in frame from base 1. CDR1 and CDR2 are read off the germline V gene as MGHRA and YSYEKL. Whole blood was collected in K2EDTA tubes by collaborating institutions according to the institutions' own protocols. Collaborator samples were shipped for TCRbeta analysis as frozen whole blood, isolated PBMCs, or DNA extracted from either sample type. The receptor comes from a human donor in a cohort sampled during active COVID-19. Sequencing was done on a sample of peripheral blood. Recombination joined TRBV4-1 with TRBJ2-5; a tentative D match to TRBD1 spans 6 bases. This receptor has the CDR3 CASSGRTGTRRSEETQYF. The DNA sequence is TGCGCCAGCAGCGGGCGAACCGGGACACGCCGTTCCGAAGAGACCCAGTACTTC.